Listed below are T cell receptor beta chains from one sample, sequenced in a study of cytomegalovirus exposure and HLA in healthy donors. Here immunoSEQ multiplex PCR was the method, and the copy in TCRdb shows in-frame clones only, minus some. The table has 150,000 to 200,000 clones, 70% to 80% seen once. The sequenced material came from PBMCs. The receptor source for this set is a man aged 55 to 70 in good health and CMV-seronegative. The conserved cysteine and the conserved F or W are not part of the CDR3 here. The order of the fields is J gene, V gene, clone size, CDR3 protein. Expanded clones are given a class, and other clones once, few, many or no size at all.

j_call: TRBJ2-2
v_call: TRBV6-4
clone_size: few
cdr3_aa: ASSELGGTGELF

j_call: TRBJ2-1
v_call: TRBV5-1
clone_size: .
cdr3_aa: ASSSGLIRGPNNEQF

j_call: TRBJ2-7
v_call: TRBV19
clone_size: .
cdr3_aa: ASSMELVRDSYEQY

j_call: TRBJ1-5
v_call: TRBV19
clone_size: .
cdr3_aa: ASGDSRVGQPQH

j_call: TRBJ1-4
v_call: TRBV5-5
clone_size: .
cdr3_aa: ASSQGTGDEKLF

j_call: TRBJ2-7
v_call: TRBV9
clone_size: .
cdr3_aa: ASSVWDTGSEQY

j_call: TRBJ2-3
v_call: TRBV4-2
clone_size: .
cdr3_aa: ASSRSPTSGSGTDTQY

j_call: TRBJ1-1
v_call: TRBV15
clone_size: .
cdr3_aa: ATSRGTADTEAF

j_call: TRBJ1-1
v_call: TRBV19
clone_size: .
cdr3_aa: ASSMSQAASTEAF

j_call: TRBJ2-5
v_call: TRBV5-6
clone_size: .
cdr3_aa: ASSQDSQETQY

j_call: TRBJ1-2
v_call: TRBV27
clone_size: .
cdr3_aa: ASRREDYGYT

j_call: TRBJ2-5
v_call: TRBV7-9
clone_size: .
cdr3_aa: ASSAGGPYEEQY

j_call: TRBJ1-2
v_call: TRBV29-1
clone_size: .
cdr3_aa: SVEIQGAPYGYT

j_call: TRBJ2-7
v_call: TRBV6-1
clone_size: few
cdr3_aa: ASTQGAFGEQY

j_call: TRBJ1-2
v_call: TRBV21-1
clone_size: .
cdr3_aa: ASSRIGTAEGRYGYT

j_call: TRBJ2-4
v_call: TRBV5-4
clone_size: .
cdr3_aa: ASSLTGPAKNIQY

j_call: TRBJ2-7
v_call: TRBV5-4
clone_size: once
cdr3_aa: ASSLVSGQGNYEQY

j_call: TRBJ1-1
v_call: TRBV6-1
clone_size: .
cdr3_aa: ASRQGLGRAF

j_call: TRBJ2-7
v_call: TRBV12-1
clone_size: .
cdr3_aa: ASSDPGGGRSDEQY

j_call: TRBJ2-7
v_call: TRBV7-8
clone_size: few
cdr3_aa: ASSGDRGHYEQY

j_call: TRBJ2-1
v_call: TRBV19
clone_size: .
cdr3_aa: ASRTVGGRSQF

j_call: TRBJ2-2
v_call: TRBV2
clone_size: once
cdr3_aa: ASSEEFTGELF

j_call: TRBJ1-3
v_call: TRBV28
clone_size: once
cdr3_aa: ASSLAGVVTGNTIY

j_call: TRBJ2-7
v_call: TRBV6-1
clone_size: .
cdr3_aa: ASRFDRVINEQY

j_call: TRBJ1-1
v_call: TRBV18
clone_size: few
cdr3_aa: ASSRESADTEAF

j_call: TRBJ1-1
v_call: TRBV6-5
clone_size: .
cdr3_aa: ASSSLDRNTEAF

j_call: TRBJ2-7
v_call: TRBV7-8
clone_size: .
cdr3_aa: ASSYLAGPSYEQY

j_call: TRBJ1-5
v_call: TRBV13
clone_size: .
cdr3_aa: ASSLGTGYGQPQH

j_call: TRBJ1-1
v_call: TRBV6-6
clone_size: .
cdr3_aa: ASRPGQREAF

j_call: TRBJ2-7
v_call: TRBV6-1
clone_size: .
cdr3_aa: ASSEMSEELRDEQY

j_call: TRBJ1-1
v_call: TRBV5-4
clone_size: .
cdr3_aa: ASSLGFAGGEMNTEAF

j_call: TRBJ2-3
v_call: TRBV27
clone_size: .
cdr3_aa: ALTSGRFPGDTQY

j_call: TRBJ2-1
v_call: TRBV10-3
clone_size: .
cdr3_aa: AISGDMNNEQF

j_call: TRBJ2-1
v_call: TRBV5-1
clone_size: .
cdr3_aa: ASSAQGASYNEQF

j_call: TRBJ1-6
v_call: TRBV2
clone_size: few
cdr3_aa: ASSETGSGNSPLH

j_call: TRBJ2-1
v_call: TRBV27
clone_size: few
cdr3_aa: ASSFTNLNYNEQF

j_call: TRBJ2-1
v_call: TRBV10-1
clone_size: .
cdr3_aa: ASSESKRGGYNEQF

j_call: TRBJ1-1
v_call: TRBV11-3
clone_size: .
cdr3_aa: ASSLDSTGSEAF

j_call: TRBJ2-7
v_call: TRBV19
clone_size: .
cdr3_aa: ASSIAPTGLYEQY

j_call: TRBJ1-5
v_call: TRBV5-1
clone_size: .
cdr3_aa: ASSPGDGYGGPQH

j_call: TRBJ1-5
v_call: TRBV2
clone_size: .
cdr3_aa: ASSREENNQPQN